One sample yielded the 14 T cell receptor beta chains listed below, sequenced in a study of blood T cells in healthy people across ages. The second PCR ran about 6 to 11 cycles with a sample-barcoded 5' primer and J-beta primers. TCRdb reprocessed the 5' RACE reads with MiXCR, giving one entry per CDR3 protein. The table includes 1,300,000 or so distinct CDR3 sequences, 55% to 75% detected once. Material for sequencing was blood. The receptors shown here come from a man aged 18 to 30 in good health.

This chain connects TRBV3-1 to TRBJ2-7; D unclear. Trimming stripped 0 bases from V and 10 bases from J, with 13 bases between. This CDR3 region has 13 residues. The germline V gene encodes CDR1 LGHDT and CDR2 YNNKEL (reference sequence). CDR3 nucleotides: TGTGCCAGCAGCCAAGATCCCTTTTTGGCCCAGTACTTC. It is translated as CASSQDPFLAQYF.

This clonotype was recorded a few times. The genes are TRBV10-3 and TRBJ2-7; D is ambiguous. The CDR3 runs 12 residues. Trimming pared 1 base from V and 6 bases from J, leaving 7 bases between. Germline V gives CDR1 ENHRY, CDR2 SYGVKD. The CDR3 nucleotides read TGTGCCATCAGTGAGTTAGCTGGCGAGCAGTACTTC. This codes for CAISELAGEQYF.

This chain connects TRBV20-1 to TRBJ2-3, with D possibly matching TRBD1 (6 bases). V dropped 8 bases and J dropped 3 bases, with 15 bases sitting between them. Germline lookup yields CDR1 DFQATT and CDR2 SNEGSKA (reference sequence). The CDR3 spans 13 residues. The CDR3 sequence: CSHTETGTDTQYF. DNA for the CDR3: TGCAGTCACACCGAAACAGGGACAGATACGCAGTATTTT.

There are a few counts of this clonotype. With a much larger clone just one base away, this may be a read error. The chain has TRBV10-2 and TRBJ2-4; D not resolved. In germline, CDR1 is WSHSY, CDR2 SAAADI. Trimming removed 8 bases from V and 1 base from J, with 9 bases in between. The CDR3 length is 13 residues. The CDR3, as DNA: TGCGCCAGCGCAAAGAGCGCCAAAAACATTCAGTACTTC. Protein sequence: CASAKSAKNIQYF.

The CDR3 region is CASSLNRAGQGTYEQYF. The CDR3 DNA sequence: TGTGCCAGCAGCTTAAATCGGGCGGGACAGGGGACCTACGAGCAGTACTTC. V gene TRBV7-2 combines with J gene TRBJ2-7; 10 bases match TRBD1. Germline V gives CDR1 SGHTA, CDR2 FQGNSA. The CDR3 consists of 17 residues. Trimming removed 2 bases from V and 2 bases from J; junction bases left unmatched: 9.

This clonotype was detected only once. The junction departs from germline at one end; a sequencing error may be responsible. The rearrangement links TRBV20-1 to TRBJ2-5; perhaps TRBD1 as D (5 bases). CDR1 is DFQATT and CDR2 is SNEGSKA in the germline V gene (reference sequence). The CDR3 is made up of 12 amino acids. CDR3 DNA: TGCGGTGCTAGGGGATCCGTGGGTGAACAGTACTTC. Translation gives CGARGSVGEQYF.

This chain links TRBV12-3 or TRBV12-4 with TRBJ2-6; 10 nucleotides line up with TRBD1. The CDR3 totals 21 residues. With 4 bases clipped from V and 0 bases from J, the junction kept 15 bases outside the gene matches. The CDR3 sequence is CASSSDRGLSSWNSGANVLTF. As DNA, the CDR3 is TGTGCCAGCAGTTCTGACAGGGGGCTTTCTTCGTGGAACTCTGGGGCCAACGTCCTGACTTTC.

This clonotype was observed a few times. The rearrangement uses TRBV6-5 and TRBJ2-5; 15 bases map to TRBD2. There are 16 residues in the CDR3. After removal of 6 bases from V and 11 bases from J, the junction contained 13 bases not matched to a gene. CDR1 is MNHEY and CDR2 is SVGAGI in the germline V gene. The CDR3 reads CASSPLGLAGGNQQYF. The CDR3 DNA is TGTGCCAGCAGCCCCCTGGGACTAGCGGGAGGCAATCAGCAGTACTTC.

This chain uses TRBV6-1 with TRBJ2-4; 7 bases align to TRBD2. Germline V gene data show CDR1 as MNHNS and CDR2 as SASEGT. The trim removed 6 bases at V and 8 bases at J, leaving 7 bases unmatched. This CDR3 has 13 residues. The CDR3 bases are TGTGCCAGCAGCCGGAGGGGAGGGGACATTCAGTACTTC. As protein: CASSRRGGDIQYF.

Points on this clonotype: Given a much more abundant clone one base away, this may be a read error. The V call is TRBV7-2, the J call TRBJ2-7; D perhaps matches TRBD2 (5 bases). Germline V gives CDR1 SGHTA, CDR2 FQGNSA. Between the trimmed V and J ends, which lost 4 bases and 7 bases, there was a span of 23 bases. The CDR3 is made up of 16 amino acids. CDR3 in amino acids: CASSSQALLTGNEQYF. Written as DNA, the CDR3 is TGTGCCAGCAGCTCCCAGGCCCTACTGACGGGGAATGAGCAGTACTTC.

V gene TRBV20-1 combines with J gene TRBJ2-2; D gene ambiguous. Germline CDR1 DFQATT, CDR2 SNEGSKA (reference sequence). The CDR3 runs to 11 residues. Trimming cost V 7 bases and J 6 bases, with 9 bases left between them. The CDR3 bases are TGCAGTGTCTACACTTCCGGGGAGCTGTTTTTT. It codes for CSVYTSGELFF.

The rearrangement links TRBV7-2 to TRBJ2-5, with 8 positions matching TRBD2. Per germline, CDR1 SGHTA and CDR2 FQGNSA. The CDR3 loop spans 15 amino acids. V was clipped by 5 bases and J by 0 bases; unmatched bases: 5. CDR3 region: CASSPGLVYQETQYF. The CDR3 DNA is TGTGCCAGCAGCCCGGGACTAGTTTACCAAGAGACCCAGTACTTC.

V usage is TRBV27 and J usage is TRBJ2-6; D is undetermined. Germline V gene lookup returns CDR1 MNHEY and CDR2 SMNVEV (reference sequence). This CDR3 region has 13 residues. The CDR3 loop is CATRQRVANVLTF. In DNA, the CDR3 is TGTGCAACTCGTCAGCGAGTGGCCAACGTCCTGACTTTC.

This clonotype was seen a few times. The V gene is TRBV4-2, the J gene TRBJ1-1; D gene ambiguous. Germline-derived CDR1 and CDR2 are LGHNA and YNFKEQ. Trimming removed 5 bases at V and 4 bases at J, with 14 bases between. CDR3 length: 14 amino acids. CDR3 protein: CASSSDFPGTEAFF. Here the CDR3 DNA reads TGTGCCAGCAGCTCCGACTTCCCCGGCACTGAAGCTTTCTTT.